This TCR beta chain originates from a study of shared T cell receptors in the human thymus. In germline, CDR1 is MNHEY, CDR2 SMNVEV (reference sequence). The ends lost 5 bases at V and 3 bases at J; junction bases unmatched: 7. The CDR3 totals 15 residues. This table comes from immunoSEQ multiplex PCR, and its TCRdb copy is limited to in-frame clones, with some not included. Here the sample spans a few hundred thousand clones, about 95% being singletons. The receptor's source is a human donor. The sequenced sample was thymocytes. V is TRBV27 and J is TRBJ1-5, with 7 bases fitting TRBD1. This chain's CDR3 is CASSPGTVNNQPQHF. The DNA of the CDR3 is TGTGCCAGCAGTCCCGGGACAGTGAACAATCAGCCCCAGCATTTT.